Below, 22 T cell receptor beta chains from the same sample are listed, as sequenced in a study of blood T cell repertoires in COVID-19. The assay was immunoSEQ multiplex PCR, and TCRdb's table has in-frame clones only and misses some. The data show about 400,000 clones, around nine tenths seen once. Sequenced material: PBMCs or T cells enriched from blood (not recorded which). The receptor set was obtained from a woman in her twenties or thirties who had recovered from COVID-19.

The chain links TRBV7-2 to TRBJ1-2; 8 bases map to TRBD1. The V gene end was trimmed by 3 bases and the J gene end by 8 bases; junction bases not matched to a gene: 8. The CDR3 runs to 14 residues. Per germline, CDR1 SGHTA and CDR2 FQGNSA. CDR3: CASSFAGTGWGYTF. The CDR3 coding sequence is TGTGCCAGCAGCTTCGCCGGGACAGGATGGGGCTACACCTTC. Drawing the rest from reference TRBV7-2 and TRBJ1-2, the complete variable domain is GAGVSQSPSNKVTEKGKDVELRCDPISGHTALYWYRQSLGQGLEFLIYFQGNSAPDKSGLPSDRFSAERTGGSVSTLTIQRTQQEDSAVYLCASSFAGTGWGYTFGSGTRLTVV.

The genes are TRBV7-9 and TRBJ2-1; D is possibly TRBD1 (6 bases). This CDR3 is built from 15 residues. The germline CDR1 and CDR2 sequences are SEHNR and FQNEAQ (reference sequence). The V end was cut by 11 bases, the J end by 0 bases, with 17 bases between. This chain's CDR3 is CAGDTGTSSYNEQFF. The CDR3 DNA is TGTGCCGGGGACACCGGGACGAGCTCCTACAATGAGCAGTTCTTC. Based on the CDR3 plus reference TRBV7-9 and TRBJ2-1, the full variable domain is DTGVSQNPRHKITKRGQNVTFRCDPISEHNRLYWYRQTLGQGPEFLTYFQNEAQLEKSRLLSDRFSAERPKGSFSTLEIQRTEQGDSAMYLCAGDTGTSSYNEQFFGPGTRLTVL.

V and J are TRBV28 and TRBJ1-2; 11 nucleotides agree with TRBD1. The CDR3 has 12 amino acids. V lost 4 bases to trimming and J lost 13 bases; unmatched junction nucleotides: 5. CDR1 is MDHEN and CDR2 is SYDVKM in the germline V gene. The CDR3 sequence is CASSWDRGRITF. In DNA form, the CDR3 reads TGTGCCAGCAGTTGGGACAGGGGGAGGATCACCTTC.

The chain uses TRBV15 and TRBJ2-1; 10 nucleotides agree with TRBD2. The CDR3 is 17 residues long. CDR1 is LNHNV, CDR2 YYDKDF, per germline (reference sequence). The V and J ends lost 4 bases and 7 bases, in that order; junction bases with no gene match: 13. DNA for the CDR3: TGTGCCACCAGCACCCCCGCCGGGCTAGCGGGAGCAAATGAGCAGTTCTTC. Translated: CATSTPAGLAGANEQFF.

The rearrangement joins TRBV29-1 to TRBJ2-7, with D unresolved. The CDR3 is 13 amino acids. V was shortened by 7 bases and J by 1 base, with 14 bases between the two germline ends. CDR1 is SQVTM and CDR2 is ANQGSEA in the germline V gene. The CDR3 DNA is TGCAGCGCAAAGTCCCGCAGTTCCTACGAGCAGTACTTC. As protein: CSAKSRSSYEQYF.

With respect to this clone: One end of the junction does not line up with germline, which may come from a read error. V and J are TRBV13 and TRBJ2-7, with D perhaps matching TRBD2 (6 bases). The CDR3 is 16 amino acids. Germline CDR1 reads PRHDT; CDR2 reads FYEKMQ (reference sequence). The CDR3 sequence is CASSVGSTAGGYEQYF. The CDR3 region has the DNA TGTGCCAGCAGCGTAGGTTCGACTGCCGGGGGCTACGAGCAGTACTTC.

The rearrangement joins TRBV19 to TRBJ1-4; D possibly corresponds to TRBD1 (5 bases). Trimming pared 10 bases from V and 6 bases from J, leaving 15 bases between. The germline V gene has CDR1 LNHDA and CDR2 SQIVND (reference sequence). The CDR3 has 13 amino acids. The CDR3, as DNA: TGTGCCACAAGGGAGGGGACCTATGAAAAACTGTTTTTT. It is translated as CATREGTYEKLFF.

The chain has TRBV19 and TRBJ1-2; D not resolved. The V gene's germline CDR1 is LNHDA and CDR2 SQIVND (reference sequence). V dropped 3 bases and J dropped 4 bases, with 12 bases sitting between them. CDR3 size: 14 residues. CDR3 in amino acids: CASSMAASSYGYTF. Here the CDR3 DNA reads TGTGCCAGTAGTATGGCGGCCAGCTCCTATGGCTACACCTTC.

The CDR3 is CASSLMVPGGTNGYTF. Here the CDR3 DNA reads TGTGCCAGCAGCTTAATGGTGCCGGGGGGGACAAATGGCTACACCTTC. The rearrangement joins TRBV7-9 to TRBJ1-2, with D possibly being TRBD1 (6 bases). CDR3 length equals 16 residues. CDR1 and CDR2 (germline): SEHNR, FQNEAQ (reference sequence). With 2 bases removed from V and 6 bases from J, the gap between germline ends came to 19 bases.

This chain connects TRBV6-5 to TRBJ2-7, with D perhaps TRBD2 (6 bases). CDR3 length equals 13 residues. Trimming removed 8 bases at V and 1 base at J, with 12 bases between. Germline CDR1 and CDR2: MNHEY and SVGAGI. Here the CDR3 DNA reads TGTGCCAGCGGGCCTAGCGCTTCCTACGAGCAGTACTTC. Translation: CASGPSASYEQYF.

The J gene is TRBJ2-1, the V gene TRBV6-2 or TRBV6-3, with a tentative D call TRBD2 (7 bases). The length of the CDR3 is 16 residues. The V end lost 0 bases, the J end lost 8 bases, and 17 bases lay between the germline ends. Germline lookup yields CDR1 MNHEY and CDR2 SVGEGT. Here the CDR3 DNA reads TGTGCCAGCAGTTACTCGAAGGGGGGGGGCGTGGATGAGCAGTTCTTC. Translation: CASSYSKGGGVDEQFF.

This chain uses TRBV4-1 with TRBJ1-1, with D possibly matching TRBD1 (5 bases). The germline V gene has CDR1 MGHRA and CDR2 YSYEKL. Deletions cut 4 bases from V and 6 bases from J, with 12 bases between. The CDR3 totals 13 residues. The CDR3 DNA reads TGCGCCAGCAGCCCACCCGGGGACTCTGAAGCTTTCTTT. Its protein product is CASSPPGDSEAFF.

The chain couples TRBV7-2 to TRBJ2-2; 8 bases match TRBD1. CDR1 is SGHTA and CDR2 is FQGNSA in the germline V gene. This CDR3 region has 16 residues. Trimming took 5 bases from V and 0 from J; bases not matched to a gene: 5. The CDR3 DNA reads as TGTGCCAGCAGCCCACGGACAGGGTCGAACACCGGGGAGCTGTTTTTT. The encoded protein is CASSPRTGSNTGELFF.

The chain recombines TRBV28 with TRBJ2-4; 10 positions match TRBD1. Germline assignment: CDR1 MDHEN and CDR2 SYDVKM. The trim removed 7 bases at V and 5 bases at J, leaving 8 bases unmatched. The CDR3 is 15 amino acids. CDR3 nucleotides: TGTGCCAGCACCAACCCCGGACAGGGGGAAAACATTCAGTACTTC. Amino acids: CASTNPGQGENIQYF.

The chain employs TRBV5-1 and TRBJ1-1; 9 positions match TRBD1. Germline-derived CDR1 and CDR2 are SGHRS and YFSETQ. The V and J ends lost 9 bases and 1 base, in that order; junction bases with no gene match: 4. There are 13 residues in the CDR3. DNA for the CDR3: TGCGCCAAAACGGGACAGGGGAACACTGAAGCTTTCTTT. Translation gives CAKTGQGNTEAFF.

The genes are TRBV7-2 and TRBJ1-6, with 9 bases lining up with TRBD1. J lost 6 bases, V lost 1 base, and 4 bases had no gene match. The CDR3 has 16 residues. Germline V gives CDR1 SGHTA, CDR2 FQGNSA. The CDR3 DNA sequence: TGTGCCAGCAGCTTAGGGGGGACAGGGCGTAATTCACCCCTCCACTTT. Its translation is CASSLGGTGRNSPLHF.

The CDR3, as DNA: TGTGCCAGCAGTCCGAGGACTAGCGGGAGGGGAGTTGATACGCAGTATTTT. Translation gives CASSPRTSGRGVDTQYF. V gene TRBV6-6 combines with J gene TRBJ2-3; 15 bases line up with TRBD2. With 5 bases clipped from V and 6 bases from J, the junction kept 9 bases outside the gene matches. Germline CDR1 MNHNY, CDR2 SVGAGI (reference sequence). The CDR3 is 17 residues long.

The chain combines TRBV3-1 (or the pseudogene TRBV3-2) with TRBJ1-2; a possible D gene is TRBD1 (5 bases). Trimming removed 3 bases at V and 8 bases at J, with 10 bases between. The CDR3 contains 12 residues. Germline CDR1 LGHDT, CDR2 YNNKEL (reference sequence). CDR3 residues: CASSHRQQGYTF. CDR3 bases: TGTGCCAGCAGCCATAGACAGCAAGGCTACACCTTC.

V usage is TRBV29-1 and J usage is TRBJ1-2; D gene unclear. This CDR3 has 10 residues. V was trimmed by 3 bases and J by 6 bases, leaving 5 bases between them. Per germline, CDR1 SQVTM and CDR2 ANQGSEA. The chain's CDR3 is CSVDRNGYTF. CDR3 nucleotides: TGCAGCGTTGACAGGAATGGCTACACCTTC.

This chain connects TRBV27 to TRBJ1-4, with unresolved D. CDR3 length: 11 residues. Looked up from germline, CDR1 is MNHEY and CDR2 is SMNVEV (reference sequence). Trimming left V 5 bases short and J 4 bases short, with 2 bases between. CDR3 sequence (DNA): TGTGCCAGCAGTCATAATGAAAAACTGTTTTTT. Translation: CASSHNEKLFF.

This clone was counted at least ten times. The V and J genes are TRBV5-6 and TRBJ1-6; a weak D match, TRBD1 (6 bases). Trimming left V 4 bases short and J 7 bases short, with 15 bases between. Germline V gene lookup returns CDR1 SGHDT and CDR2 YYEEEE. The CDR3 contains 15 residues. CDR3 sequence reads: CASSTGDTVNSPLHF. The CDR3 DNA reads as TGTGCCAGCAGCACTGGGGACACGGTGAATTCACCCCTCCACTTT.

J is TRBJ2-7 and V is TRBV24-1; D is possibly TRBD2 (5 bases). Germline V CDR1 and CDR2: KGHDR, SFDVKD. The CDR3 extends over 14 amino acids. The V gene lost 5 bases and the J gene lost 5 bases, with 15 bases spanning the gap. The CDR3 spells CATSGYPGKDEQYF. CDR3 DNA sequence: TGTGCCACCAGTGGTTACCCGGGGAAGGACGAGCAGTACTTC.